This T cell receptor (beta chain) was recovered during a study of post-analysis software for immune sequencing data (dated by TCRdb to the mid-2010s). Study-wide context: The recorded disease courses included relapsing-remitting, secondary progressive and progressive-relapsing multiple sclerosis, and some patients had no subtype annotation. The multiple sclerosis patient repertoires were compared with more than 9 previously published healthy control repertoires from donors aged about 6 to 26 years. A subset of samples was prepared in parallel using single-end sample barcoding, then pooled and co-amplified after Illumina adapter ligation. What the work shows at the level of the full study, not this receptor alone: Patients showed significantly higher frequencies than controls for a handful of TRBV segments, among them TRBV5-6, TRBV5-1 and TRBV20-1. When samples were clustered directly using the F measure, samples prepared in the same batch co-clustered strongly, which prompted a batch-effect correction. Multiple sclerosis patients had significantly lower normalized Chao1 diversity than controls, a result that suggests substantial peripheral T-cell clonal expansion. The multiple sclerosis patient group was slightly younger than the control group.

To demonstrate the VDJtools post-analysis software, the study profiled TCR beta repertoires from the peripheral blood of 13 young patients with multiple sclerosis. The patients with multiple sclerosis were children and adolescents between about 6 and 16 years of age. The CDR3 runs 15 residues from the cysteine to the phenylalanine. Left in the record is the CDR3 DNA by itself, 45 bases read in frame from the first base. The germline V gene supplies CDR1 MNHNS and CDR2 SASEGT. V drops 5 bases and J drops 1 base, leaving 12 bases in between. There are a few counts of this clonotype. Its recognized antigen is unknown. Per-base quality was not reported, and no clone a single base away is much larger than it. Library preparation employed PCR. TCRdb records Illumina HiSeq 2500 as the sequencer. To reduce PCR and sequencing biases, unique molecular identifiers were incorporated into the TCR beta cDNA libraries. Approximately 500,000 cDNA molecules were obtained for every 1 to 10 million input T cells, so each molecule roughly corresponded to one T cell. The patient libraries were prepared and sequenced with the same protocol used for the earlier healthy control dataset. Samples belonging to the same batch were prepared together, multiplexed and sequenced on a shared HiSeq lane. In the paper's pipeline: Raw barcoded reads were processed with MIGEC, and single-read molecular identifier groups were discarded before consensus assembly and CDR3 extraction. VDJtools was used for post-analysis of the clonotype tables, and diversity was normalized by down-sampling every dataset to the size of the smallest sample. In repertoire overlap clustering, CDR3 amino acid sequences, but not nucleotide sequences, were matched to correct batch-related cross-sample contamination. TCRdb trimmed the raw reads at Q25, called clones with MiXCR and kept productive beta chains. Every entry covers one CDR3 protein and lists the most common genes and DNA from its rows. These V and J calls rely on TCRdb rather than the paper's analysis. This sample holds about 460,000 distinct CDR3 sequences; less than 45% were observed only once. Roughly an eighth of the sample is held by the ten biggest clonotypes.

The TCR was taken from a girl aged 10 to 17 with multiple sclerosis. The chain uses TRBV6-1 and TRBJ2-1; no confident D gene assignment can be made. Sequencing was carried out using blood. The DNA reads TGTGCCAGCAGTCGAGTCCGCGGTTCCTACAATGAGCAGTTCTTC. Translated, this gives CASSRVRGSYNEQFF.